This entry describes one T cell receptor beta chain. CDR1 is SGHRS, CDR2 YFSETQ, per germline. This CDR3 is 13 amino acids long. V dropped 4 bases and J dropped 0 bases, with 7 bases sitting between them. Original processing methods: Estimation of nucleated cell counts relied on the amplification of reference gene primers. Sequencing was performed with immunoSEQ multiplex PCR; in TCRdb, only in-frame clones are kept and a portion is missing. From that table come the V and J calls and clone size; the DNA was used to work out D and trimming. The sample yields tens of thousands of clones, about 80% seen once. The sample comes from a study of blood T cell repertoires in COVID-19. Turning to the study itself: Both acute and convalescent COVID-19 samples were obtained from the United States, Italy and Spain. Nucleic acid was either cDNA or gDNA, and it came from T cells, B-cell-depleted T cells, or PBMCs.

The TCR was taken from a woman aged 80 or over with acute or convalescent COVID-19. The genes are TRBV5-1 and TRBJ1-1; D is unresolved. What was sequenced was peripheral blood. For the CDR3, the DNA is TGCGCCAGCAGCGAGTTCTTGAACACTGAAGCTTTCTTT. Encoded protein: CASSEFLNTEAFF.